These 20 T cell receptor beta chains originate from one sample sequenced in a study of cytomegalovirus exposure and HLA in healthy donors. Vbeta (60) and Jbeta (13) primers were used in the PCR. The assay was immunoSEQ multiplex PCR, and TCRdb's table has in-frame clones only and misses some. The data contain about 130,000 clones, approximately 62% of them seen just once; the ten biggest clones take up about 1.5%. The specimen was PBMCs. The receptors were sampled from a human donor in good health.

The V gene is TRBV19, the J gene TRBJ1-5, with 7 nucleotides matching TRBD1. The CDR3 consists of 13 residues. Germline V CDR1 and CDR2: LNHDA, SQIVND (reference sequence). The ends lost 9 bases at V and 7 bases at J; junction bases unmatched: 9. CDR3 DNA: TGTGCCAGCCACGACAGGGTTGGACAGCCCCAGCATTTT. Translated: CASHDRVGQPQHF.

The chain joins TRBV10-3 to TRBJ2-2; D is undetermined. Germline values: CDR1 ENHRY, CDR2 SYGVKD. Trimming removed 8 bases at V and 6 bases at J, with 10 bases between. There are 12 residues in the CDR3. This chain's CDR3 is CAIASIAGELFF. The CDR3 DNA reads TGTGCCATCGCCTCAATAGCCGGGGAGCTGTTTTTT.

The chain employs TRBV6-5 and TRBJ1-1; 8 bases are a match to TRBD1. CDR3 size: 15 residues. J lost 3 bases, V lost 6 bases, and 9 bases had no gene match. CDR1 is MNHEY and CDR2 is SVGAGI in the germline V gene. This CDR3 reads CASRITGGADTEAFF. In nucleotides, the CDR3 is TGTGCCAGCAGAATAACAGGGGGGGCGGACACTGAAGCTTTCTTT.

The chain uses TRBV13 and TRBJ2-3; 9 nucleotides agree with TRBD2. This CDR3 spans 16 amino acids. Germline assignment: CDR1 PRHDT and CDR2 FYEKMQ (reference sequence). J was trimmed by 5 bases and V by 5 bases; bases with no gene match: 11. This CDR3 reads CASSLPGTSRGDTQYF. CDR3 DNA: TGTGCCAGCAGCCTCCCCGGGACTAGCCGGGGAGATACGCAGTATTTT.

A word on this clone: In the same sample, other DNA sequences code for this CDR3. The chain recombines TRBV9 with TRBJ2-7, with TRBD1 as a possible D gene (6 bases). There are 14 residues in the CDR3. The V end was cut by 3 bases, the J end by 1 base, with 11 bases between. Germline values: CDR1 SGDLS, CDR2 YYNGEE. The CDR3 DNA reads TGTGCCAGCAGCGCGACAGGATCTTCCTACGAGCAGTACTTC. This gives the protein CASSATGSSYEQYF.

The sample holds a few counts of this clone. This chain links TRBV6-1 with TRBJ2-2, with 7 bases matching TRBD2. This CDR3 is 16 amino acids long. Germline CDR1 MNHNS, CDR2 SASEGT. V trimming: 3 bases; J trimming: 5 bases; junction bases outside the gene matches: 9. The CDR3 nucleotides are TGTGCCAGCAGTGACTGGGGGAGGGCCTCGACCGGGGAGCTGTTTTTT. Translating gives CASSDWGRASTGELFF.

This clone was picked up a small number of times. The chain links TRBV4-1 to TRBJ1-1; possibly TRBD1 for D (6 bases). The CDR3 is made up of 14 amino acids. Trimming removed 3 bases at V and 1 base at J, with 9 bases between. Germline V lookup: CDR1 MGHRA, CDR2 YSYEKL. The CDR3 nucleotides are TGCGCCAGCAGCCAGTCACAGGGGAACACTGAAGCTTTCTTT. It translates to CASSQSQGNTEAFF.

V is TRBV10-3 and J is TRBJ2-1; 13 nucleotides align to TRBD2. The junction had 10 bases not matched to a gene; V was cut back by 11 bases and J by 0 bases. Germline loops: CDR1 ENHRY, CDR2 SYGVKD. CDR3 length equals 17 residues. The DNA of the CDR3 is TGTGCCTTAGGGACTAGCGGGGCCCGGAGCTCCTACAATGAGCAGTTCTTC. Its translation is CALGTSGARSSYNEQFF.

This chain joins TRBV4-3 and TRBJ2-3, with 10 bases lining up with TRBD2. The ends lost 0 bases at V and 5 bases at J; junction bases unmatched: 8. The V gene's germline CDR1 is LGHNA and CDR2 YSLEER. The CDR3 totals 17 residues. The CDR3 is CASSQEWVLAGVDTQYF. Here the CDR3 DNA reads TGCGCCAGCAGCCAAGAGTGGGTCCTAGCGGGAGTAGATACGCAGTATTTT.

CDR3: CARQVVNTGELFF. CDR3 in DNA: TGCGCCAGACAGGTCGTGAACACCGGGGAGCTGTTTTTT. The chain has TRBV5-1 and TRBJ2-2; TRBD1 might be the D (5 bases). This CDR3 spans 13 amino acids. Germline assignment: CDR1 SGHRS and CDR2 YFSETQ. Trimming pared 8 bases from V and 1 base from J, leaving 9 bases between.

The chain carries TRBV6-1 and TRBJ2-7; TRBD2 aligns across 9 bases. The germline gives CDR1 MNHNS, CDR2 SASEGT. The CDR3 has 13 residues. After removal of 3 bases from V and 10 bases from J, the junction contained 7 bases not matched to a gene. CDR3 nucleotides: TGTGCCAGCAGTGAGCGGGAGGGACAGCAACAGTACTTC. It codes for CASSEREGQQQYF.

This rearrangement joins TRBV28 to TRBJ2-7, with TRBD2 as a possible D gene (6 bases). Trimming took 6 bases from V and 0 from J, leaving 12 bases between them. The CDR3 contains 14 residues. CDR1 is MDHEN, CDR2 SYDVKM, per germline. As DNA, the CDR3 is TGTGCCAGCAGCGGTGGGGGGATCTCCTACGAGCAGTACTTC. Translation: CASSGGGISYEQYF.

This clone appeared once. CDR3 loop: CASSWTSVIQETQYF. CDR3 DNA: TGTGCCAGCAGCTGGACTAGCGTGATCCAAGAGACCCAGTACTTC. The genes are TRBV28 and TRBJ2-5; 9 nucleotides match TRBD2. Germline V gene data show CDR1 as MDHEN and CDR2 as SYDVKM. The CDR3 consists of 15 residues. V was clipped by 6 bases and J by 1 base; unmatched bases: 6.

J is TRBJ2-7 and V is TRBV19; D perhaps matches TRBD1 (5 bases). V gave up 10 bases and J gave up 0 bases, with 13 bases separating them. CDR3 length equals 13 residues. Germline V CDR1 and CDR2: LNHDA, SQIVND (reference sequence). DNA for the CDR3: TGTGCCACTTCAGACAGATACTCCTACGAGCAGTACTTC. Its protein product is CATSDRYSYEQYF.

The CDR3 nucleotides are TGTGCCAGCTCACCGGTTAGAATTGACGAGCAGTACTTC. Protein product: CASSPVRIDEQYF. This chain connects TRBV18 to TRBJ2-7, with D uncertain. Trimming removed 3 bases at V and 5 bases at J, with 11 bases between. The germline CDR1 and CDR2 sequences are KGHSH and LQKENI. The CDR3 is made up of 13 amino acids.

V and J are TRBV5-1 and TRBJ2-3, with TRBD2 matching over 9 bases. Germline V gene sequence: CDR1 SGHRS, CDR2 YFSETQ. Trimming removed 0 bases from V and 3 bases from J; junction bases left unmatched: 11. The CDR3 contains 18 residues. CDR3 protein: CASSLAGTSGSLTDTQYF. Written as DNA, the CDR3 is TGCGCCAGCAGCTTGGCCGGCACTAGCGGGTCTCTTACAGATACGCAGTATTTT. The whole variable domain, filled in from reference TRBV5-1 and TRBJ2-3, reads KAGVTQTPRYLIKTRGQQVTLSCSPISGHRSVSWYQQTPGQGLQFLFEYFSETQRNKGNFPGRFSGRQFSNSRSEMNVSTLELGDSALYLCASSLAGTSGSLTDTQYFGPGTRLTVL.

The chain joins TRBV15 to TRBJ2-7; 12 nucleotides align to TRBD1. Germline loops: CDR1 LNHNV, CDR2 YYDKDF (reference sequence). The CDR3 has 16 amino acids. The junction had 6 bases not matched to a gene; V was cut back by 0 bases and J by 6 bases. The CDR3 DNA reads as TGTGCCACCAGCAGAGAAGGGGGGACAGGGGGCGTCGAGCAGTACTTC. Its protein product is CATSREGGTGGVEQYF.

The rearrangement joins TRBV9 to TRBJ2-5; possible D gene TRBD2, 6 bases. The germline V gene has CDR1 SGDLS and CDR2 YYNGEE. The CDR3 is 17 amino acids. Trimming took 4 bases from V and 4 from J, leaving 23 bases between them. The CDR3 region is CASSPPPVGGGGETQYF. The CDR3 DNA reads TGTGCCAGCAGCCCCCCCCCGGTGGGGGGAGGTGGAGAGACCCAGTACTTC.

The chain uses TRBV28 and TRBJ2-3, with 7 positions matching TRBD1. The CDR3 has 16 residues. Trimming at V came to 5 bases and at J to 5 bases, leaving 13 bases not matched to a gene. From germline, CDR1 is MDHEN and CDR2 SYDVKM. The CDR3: CASSQPHRGWEDTQYF. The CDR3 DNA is TGTGCCAGCAGTCAGCCCCACAGGGGTTGGGAAGATACGCAGTATTTT.

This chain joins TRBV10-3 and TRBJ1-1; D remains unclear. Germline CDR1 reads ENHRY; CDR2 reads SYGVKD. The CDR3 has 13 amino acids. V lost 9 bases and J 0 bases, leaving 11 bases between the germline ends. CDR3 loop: CAIRPDMNTEAFF. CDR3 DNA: TGTGCCATTCGACCCGACATGAACACTGAAGCTTTCTTT.